One and the same sample provided the 14 T cell receptor beta chains below, sequenced in a study of human T cells and chemical hapten exposure (TCRdb year 2021). The time point label, as the study defines it: pre-sensitization, week 0. In the paper's terms, the treatment or condition label means: therapeutic diphenylcyclopropenone sensitization with weekly scalp DPC. Library creation used RACE. Sequencing was carried out with a NextSeq 500. The public sequencing data were trimmed at Q25 with fastp and processed into clonotypes with MiXCR by TCRdb, which kept only in-frame beta chains. Rows with one shared CDR3 protein collapse into an entry with the most common genes and DNA. Within this sample are 280,000 or so distinct CDR3 sequences, with roughly 8% of them counted one time only. In total, the top ten clones hold roughly 1.2% of the sample. Source: whole blood, taken in connection with sensitization to the hapten diphenylcyclopropenone (DPC). The source is a man aged 18-30 years with alopecia areata. Some clones in this sample may be carry-over from other donors' samples.

The V call is TRBV12-3 or TRBV12-4, the J call TRBJ2-3; D may correspond to TRBD1 or TRBD2 (5 bases each). The CDR3 covers 16 residues. V lost 3 bases and J 0 bases, leaving 13 bases between the germline ends. The CDR3 sequence: CASSFGTFASTDTQYF. The CDR3 nucleotides read TGTGCCAGCAGTTTCGGGACGTTTGCTAGCACAGATACGCAGTATTTT.

This clonotype has just a few counts. The chain employs TRBV7-2 and TRBJ2-1; D is ambiguous. This CDR3 is 15 amino acids long. V was trimmed by 4 bases and J by 4 bases, leaving 14 bases between them. Germline V CDR1 and CDR2: SGHTA, FQGNSA. The DNA of the CDR3 is TGTGCCAGCAGCTCGAGCGCGGCCCATTACAATGAGCAGTTCTTC. It codes for CASSSSAAHYNEQFF.

The CDR3 sequence is CASSPTTENYGYTF. CDR3 DNA sequence: TGTGCCAGCAGTCCAACGACAGAAAACTATGGCTACACCTTC. The V and J genes are TRBV6-6 and TRBJ1-2; TRBD1 might be the D (5 bases). CDR3 length: 14 amino acids. V shed 5 bases and J shed 2 bases, with 12 bases lying between them. Germline CDR1 reads MNHNY; CDR2 reads SVGAGI (reference sequence).

This clonotype was counted only a few times. This chain connects TRBV6-2 or TRBV6-3 to TRBJ2-5; unclear D gene. The CDR3 is made up of 14 amino acids. Germline V CDR1 and CDR2: MNHEY, SVGEGT. Trimming stripped 7 bases from V and 5 bases from J, with 17 bases between. The CDR3 DNA sequence: TGTGCCAGCAAGTTAGGCCAAGCCCAGGAGACCCAGTACTTC. Its protein product is CASKLGQAQETQYF.

This clonotype was observed at least ten times. This chain connects TRBV10-3 to TRBJ1-5; D perhaps matches TRBD1 (5 bases). This CDR3 region has 16 residues. Germline V gives CDR1 ENHRY, CDR2 SYGVKD. Trimming pared 0 bases from V and 4 bases from J, leaving 13 bases between. CDR3 protein: CAISESSWGMNQPQHF. In nucleotides, the CDR3 is TGTGCCATCAGTGAGTCGAGTTGGGGGATGAATCAGCCCCAGCATTTT.

The gene calls are TRBV29-1 and TRBJ2-5; 7 positions agree with TRBD1. This CDR3 comprises 13 residues. The V gene end was trimmed by 6 bases and the J gene end by 3 bases; junction bases not matched to a gene: 7. Germline V lookup: CDR1 SQVTM, CDR2 ANQGSEA. The CDR3 is CSVKLGTEETQYF. CDR3 sequence (DNA): TGCAGCGTCAAACTAGGGACAGAAGAGACCCAGTACTTC. Full variable domain (missing parts from reference TRBV29-1 and TRBJ2-5): SAVISQKPSRDICQRGTSLTIQCQVDSQVTMMFWYRQQPGQSLTLIATANQGSEATYESGFVIDKFPISRPNLTFSTLTVSNMSPEDSSIYLCSVKLGTEETQYFGPGTRLLVL.

This clonotype turned up a few times. The J gene is TRBJ1-2, the V gene TRBV20-1; D unclear. Germline V gene data show CDR1 as DFQATT and CDR2 as SNEGSKA (reference sequence). The CDR3 consists of 12 residues. V lost 4 bases to trimming and J lost 2 bases, with 8 bases between them. The CDR3 region has the DNA TGCAGTGCTACCGTGGACAACTATGGCTACACCTTC. The encoded protein is CSATVDNYGYTF.

This chain joins TRBV12-3 or TRBV12-4 and TRBJ2-7; D call uncertain. The CDR3 sequence is 13 residues long. Trimming pared 3 bases from V and 2 bases from J, leaving 8 bases between. This CDR3 reads CASSFRTAYEQYV. The CDR3 nucleotides read TGTGCCAGCAGTTTTCGAACAGCCTACGAGCAGTACGTC.

This clonotype was detected only a few times. The chain carries TRBV6-2 or TRBV6-3 and TRBJ2-1, with D perhaps given as TRBD1 or TRBD2 (5 bases each). V lost 5 bases and J lost 8, with 19 bases in between. This CDR3 comprises 15 residues. Germline-derived CDR1 and CDR2 are MNHEY and SVGEGT. CDR3 loop: CASSPQLVGVYEQFF. The CDR3 DNA is TGTGCCAGCAGTCCCCAACTAGTGGGGGTCTATGAGCAGTTCTTC.

As to this clonotype: A read error may be the cause here, since a much bigger clone is one base away. This chain uses TRBV29-1 with TRBJ1-1, with TRBD1 matching 9 bases. The germline CDR1 and CDR2 sequences are SQVTM and ANQGSEA. This CDR3 is built from 14 residues. CDR3 sequence reads: CSVRAQGANTEASF. CDR3 DNA: TGCAGCGTCCGCGCACAGGGGGCGAACACTGAAGCTTCCTTT.

This clonotype was seen at least ten times. The chain joins TRBV10-3 to TRBJ2-6; TRBD2 matches 8 bases. Per the germline V gene, CDR1 is ENHRY and CDR2 is SYGVKD. This CDR3 contains 17 residues. Trimming at V came to 2 bases and at J to 0 bases, leaving 3 bases not matched to a gene. The DNA for the CDR3 is TGTGCCATCAGTGAGATAGCGGGGACCTCTGGGGCCAACGTCCTGACTTTC. Translating gives CAISEIAGTSGANVLTF.

DNA for the CDR3: TGTGCCAGCAGCTTACCGGATTCTGAAGCTTTCTTT. It encodes CASSLPDSEAFF. V gene TRBV7-9 combines with J gene TRBJ1-1; D gene uncertain. Trimming removed 2 bases at V and 6 bases at J, with 7 bases between. The CDR3 runs to 12 residues. Germline V gene sequence: CDR1 SEHNR, CDR2 FQNEAQ (reference sequence). The full variable domain, its missing parts supplied by reference TRBV7-9 and TRBJ1-1, is DTGVSQNPRHKITKRGQNVTFRCDPISEHNRLYWYRQTLGQGPEFLTYFQNEAQLEKSRLLSDRFSAERPKGSFSTLEIQRTEQGDSAMYLCASSLPDSEAFFGQGTRLTVV.

This clonotype was counted only a few times. The gene calls are TRBV5-1 and TRBJ2-7, with D unclear. Germline lookup yields CDR1 SGHRS and CDR2 YFSETQ. The CDR3 runs 16 residues. V was cut by 4 bases and J by 9 bases, with 26 bases left in between. In DNA, the CDR3 is TGCGCCAGCAGCCCGGATGGGGTCGGGCAGTCGGTCGGGCAGTACTTC. It codes for CASSPDGVGQSVGQYF.

Only a few counts were recorded for this clonotype. J is TRBJ1-6 and V is TRBV28; TRBD1 might be the D (5 bases). The CDR3 contains 17 residues. Trimming left V 3 bases short and J 9 bases short, with 21 bases between. CDR1 and CDR2 (germline): MDHEN, SYDVKM. DNA for the CDR3: TGTGCCAGCAGTTTTTCCCCGCCGGGGCAAAAACCTTCACCCCTCCACTTT. Its translation is CASSFSPPGQKPSPLHF. Using reference TRBV28 and TRBJ1-6 for the parts outside the CDR3, the full variable domain is DVKVTQSSRYLVKRTGEKVFLECVQDMDHENMFWYRQDPGLGLRLIYFSYDVKMKEKGDIPEGYSVSREKKERFSLILESASTNQTSMYLCASSFSPPGQKPSPLHFGNGTRLTVT.